Following are 5 T cell receptor beta chains from one sample sequenced in a study of human T cells and chemical hapten exposure. Time point here: patch test 2, 6 weeks after DPC sensitization. Treatment in this sample: therapeutic diphenylcyclopropenone sensitization with weekly scalp DPC. TCRdb called the RACE reads again in MiXCR, with one record for every CDR3 protein. This table holds fewer than 100,000 distinct CDR3 sequences, 11% found once. Sequencing was performed on whole blood, taken in connection with sensitization to the hapten diphenylcyclopropenone (DPC). All receptors derive from a man between 18 and 29 years old with alopecia areata. Some clones in this sample may be carry-over from other donors' samples.

This clonotype was detected only a few times. V gene TRBV7-3 combines with J gene TRBJ1-2; D may be TRBD1 (6 bases). Between the trimmed V and J ends, which lost 5 bases and 2 bases, there was a span of 18 bases. This CDR3 is 16 amino acids long. The germline gives CDR1 SGHTA, CDR2 FQGTGA. The DNA of the CDR3 is TGTGCCAGCAGCCTGAGCGGCAGGGGACGAAACTATGGCTACACCTTC. Its protein product is CASSLSGRGRNYGYTF.

This clonotype was picked up a small number of times. One end of the junction varies from germline; a read error may be responsible. V is TRBV7-3 and J is TRBJ2-1, with 9 bases aligning to TRBD2. This CDR3 region has 14 residues. Germline V lookup: CDR1 SGHTA, CDR2 FQGTGA. The CDR3 protein is CVSSLSGGYTEQFF. DNA of the CDR3: TGTGTCAGCAGCCTGAGCGGGGGGTATACTGAGCAGTTCTTC.

This clonotype was counted at least ten times. The gene calls are TRBV25-1 and TRBJ2-2, with D uncertain. Germline-derived CDR1 and CDR2 are MGHDK and SYGVNS. The CDR3 loop spans 14 amino acids. Between the trimmed V and J ends, which lost 0 bases and 4 bases, there was a span of 6 bases. CDR3 DNA sequence: TGTGCCAGCAGTGAATATAGGGTCACCGGGGAGCTGTTTTTT. This encodes CASSEYRVTGELFF.

The chain couples TRBV11-2 to TRBJ2-5, with D unresolved. The CDR3 is made up of 16 amino acids. With 1 base removed from V and 2 bases from J, the gap between germline ends came to 14 bases. Germline loops: CDR1 SGHAT, CDR2 FQNNGV. CDR3 region: CASSLGARLSQETQYF. The CDR3 nucleotides are TGTGCCAGCAGCTTAGGTGCGAGACTCAGTCAAGAGACCCAGTACTTC.

In this sample, this clonotype turned up a few times. V is TRBV13 and J is TRBJ1-1; D may be TRBD1 (6 bases). Between the trimmed V and J ends, which lost 5 bases and 8 bases, there was a span of 12 bases. CDR1 PRHDT and CDR2 FYEKMQ come from the germline V gene (reference sequence). This CDR3 has 12 residues. The CDR3 sequence is CASSPNRVEAFF. The CDR3 DNA follows: TGTGCCAGCAGCCCTAACAGGGTCGAAGCTTTCTTT.